These 22 T cell receptor beta chains originate from one sample sequenced in a study of shared clonotypes between healthy human individuals. Method: immunoSEQ multiplex PCR; TCRdb's copy keeps in-frame clones and lacks some. The data contain 1,500,000 or so clones, roughly 97% of them singletons. Source material: naive CD4+ T cells sorted from blood. The sample's subset: CD45RA+ positively selected. These TCRs come from a young man in good health.

The table lists this clone with a count of one. Other DNA sequences in the same sample also yield this CDR3. This sequence joins TRBV5-4 and TRBJ2-3; D is unresolved. CDR3 length: 14 residues. Trimming left V 0 bases short and J 2 bases short, with 7 bases between. Germline V gene lookup returns CDR1 SGHNT and CDR2 YYREEE (reference sequence). The CDR3 here is CASSLEGPTDTQYF. The CDR3 DNA reads TGTGCCAGCAGCTTGGAAGGGCCCACAGATACGCAGTATTTT.

The V call is TRBV10-1, the J call TRBJ2-3; D perhaps matches TRBD2 (6 bases). The germline V gene has CDR1 WNHNN and CDR2 SYGVQD (reference sequence). The V gene lost 2 bases and the J gene lost 4 bases, with 16 bases spanning the gap. This CDR3 is 16 amino acids long. This CDR3 reads CASSENYGGGADTQYF. As DNA, the CDR3 is TGCGCCAGCAGTGAGAATTACGGGGGAGGAGCAGATACGCAGTATTTT.

The chain couples TRBV27 to TRBJ1-5; 7 positions match TRBD1. Germline lookup yields CDR1 MNHEY and CDR2 SMNVEV (reference sequence). The CDR3 runs to 14 residues. V lost 4 bases to trimming and J lost 2 bases; unmatched junction nucleotides: 2. CDR3 loop: CASSSGQGNQPQHF. For the CDR3, the DNA is TGTGCCAGCAGTTCAGGACAGGGCAATCAGCCCCAGCATTTT.

This sequence joins TRBV7-9 and TRBJ2-5; 14 positions match TRBD2. The CDR3 sequence is 16 residues long. CDR1 SEHNR and CDR2 FQNEAQ come from the germline V gene (reference sequence). With V trimmed by 3 bases and J by 3 bases, 3 bases remained unmatched. The CDR3 DNA reads TGTGCCAGCAGCTTCCCGGGACTAGCGGGAGAAGAGACCCAGTACTTC. Protein: CASSFPGLAGEETQYF.

The gene calls are TRBV11-2 and TRBJ2-7; D may be TRBD1 (6 bases). The germline gives CDR1 SGHAT, CDR2 FQNNGV. V was clipped by 5 bases and J by 0 bases, with 11 bases between them. The CDR3 totals 14 residues. As DNA, the CDR3 is TGTGCCAGCAGCAGGACAGTACGCTCCTACGAGCAGTACTTC. Translating it yields CASSRTVRSYEQYF.

A remark on this clone: Other DNA variants within this sample encode the same CDR3. The chain recombines TRBV28 with TRBJ1-5; D gene unclear. Trimming removed 10 bases from V and 5 bases from J, with 6 bases in between. The CDR3 covers 10 residues. CDR1 and CDR2 from the germline V gene are MDHEN and SYDVKM. The CDR3 loop is CAIGHQPQHF. The CDR3 DNA reads as TGTGCCATAGGGCATCAGCCCCAGCATTTT.

The rearrangement links TRBV7-3 to TRBJ2-1; 7 bases are a match to TRBD2. Germline V gene lookup returns CDR1 SGHTA and CDR2 FQGTGA. V shed 1 base, J shed 7 bases, and the junction held 10 bases outside the gene matches. CDR3 length: 16 amino acids. CDR3 coding DNA: TGTGCCAGCAGCTTAATTGCGGGAGTGAGGTCGAATGAGCAGTTCTTC. Its translation is CASSLIAGVRSNEQFF.

This chain connects TRBV14 to TRBJ2-1, with TRBD2 matching 7 bases. Trimming cost V 4 bases and J 0 bases; bases outside gene matches: 9. CDR1 and CDR2 from the germline V gene are SGHDN and FVKESK. This CDR3 has 17 residues. CDR3 amino acids: CASSPLLAASSYNEQFF. CDR3 in DNA: TGTGCCAGCAGCCCCCTGCTAGCGGCGAGCTCCTACAATGAGCAGTTCTTC. Full variable domain (outside the CDR3, taken from reference TRBV14 and TRBJ2-1): EAGVTQFPSHSVIEKGQTVTLRCDPISGHDNLYWYRRVMGKEIKFLLHFVKESKQDESGMPNNRFLAERTGGTYSTLKVQPAELEDSGVYFCASSPLLAASSYNEQFFGPGTRLTVL.

This clone was recorded only once. The chain carries TRBV5-5 and TRBJ2-3, with D hard to call. V was shortened by 5 bases and J by 1 base, with 17 bases between the two germline ends. Germline CDR1 SGHKS, CDR2 YYEKEE (reference sequence). The CDR3 sequence is 16 residues long. The CDR3 here is CASSRCVGAGTDTQYF. For the CDR3, the DNA is TGTGCCAGCAGTCGTTGTGTGGGCGCGGGCACAGATACGCAGTATTTT.

The genes are TRBV4-3 and TRBJ2-3; unclear D gene. This CDR3 has 13 amino acids. Looked up from germline, CDR1 is LGHNA and CDR2 is YSLEER. Trimming pared 4 bases from V and 5 bases from J, leaving 10 bases between. Here the CDR3 reads CASSLKSKDTQYF. DNA for the CDR3: TGCGCCAGCAGCCTCAAGTCAAAAGATACGCAGTATTTT.

The rearrangement joins TRBV6-6 to TRBJ2-5; 7 bases fit TRBD1. This CDR3 region has 14 residues. Germline V gene sequence: CDR1 MNHNY, CDR2 SVGAGI (reference sequence). V lost 6 bases to trimming and J lost 4 bases; unmatched junction nucleotides: 8. The CDR3 here is CASRMTGFVETQYF. The CDR3 region has the DNA TGTGCCAGCAGGATGACAGGGTTTGTAGAGACCCAGTACTTC.

The J gene is TRBJ2-2, the V gene TRBV5-1; TRBD2 matches 8 bases. There are 14 residues in the CDR3. Germline V gene lookup returns CDR1 SGHRS and CDR2 YFSETQ. Trimming at V came to 7 bases and at J to 1 base, leaving 3 bases not matched to a gene. Here the CDR3 reads CASRGGLNTGELFF. The CDR3, as DNA: TGCGCCAGCCGGGGGGGCCTGAACACCGGGGAGCTGTTTTTT.

V usage is TRBV11-2 and J usage is TRBJ2-7, with D unresolved. CDR3 length equals 14 residues. Between the trimmed V and J ends, which lost 3 bases and 2 bases, there was a span of 11 bases. Germline V gene sequence: CDR1 SGHAT, CDR2 FQNNGV. The CDR3 here is CASSLRSQPYEQYF. The CDR3, as DNA: TGTGCCAGCAGCTTGAGGTCCCAGCCCTACGAGCAGTACTTC.

Of note for this clone: A read error may produce the germline difference seen at one junction end. This chain links TRBV7-9 with TRBJ1-4; perhaps TRBD1 as D (5 bases). The CDR3 is made up of 15 amino acids. CDR1 SEHNR and CDR2 FQNEAQ come from the germline V gene (reference sequence). The CDR3 loop reads CASTLSQGSGEKLFF. The CDR3 nucleotides read TGTGCCAGCACCTTAAGCCAGGGATCGGGTGAAAAACTGTTTTTT.

This clone was counted a single time. As DNA, the CDR3 is TGCAGCGTTGCCAGGGGGTCTAATGAAAAACTGTTTTTT. Amino acids: CSVARGSNEKLFF. This chain joins TRBV29-1 and TRBJ1-4; 7 bases agree with TRBD1. The V segment lost 4 bases and the J segment 3 bases; nucleotides outside the gene matches: 2. The CDR3 length is 13 residues. Germline V gene lookup returns CDR1 SQVTM and CDR2 ANQGSEA.

The J gene is TRBJ1-1, the V gene TRBV27; D is unresolved. Germline V gives CDR1 MNHEY, CDR2 SMNVEV (reference sequence). V shed 6 bases and J shed 7 bases, with 18 bases lying between them. The length of the CDR3 is 14 residues. CDR3 sequence: CASSPWEQSLEAFF. Written as DNA, the CDR3 is TGTGCCAGCAGCCCCTGGGAACAGTCGCTTGAAGCTTTCTTT.

This chain connects TRBV29-1 to TRBJ2-7; 7 nucleotides line up with TRBD1. With V trimmed by 6 bases and J by 6 bases, 8 bases remained unmatched. CDR1 is SQVTM and CDR2 is ANQGSEA in the germline V gene. The CDR3 covers 12 residues. CDR3 DNA: TGCAGCGTCCAACCAGGGGGTGGCGAGCAGTACTTC. This sequence encodes CSVQPGGGEQYF.

V usage is TRBV7-7 and J usage is TRBJ2-1; D gene ambiguous. Looked up from germline, CDR1 is SSHAT and CDR2 is FNYEAQ (reference sequence). This CDR3 region has 15 residues. Trimming left V 1 base short and J 0 bases short, with 7 bases between. The CDR3 bases are TGTGCCAGCAGCTTAGACAGAAGCTCCTACAATGAGCAGTTCTTC. This codes for CASSLDRSSYNEQFF.

On this clone itself: Other nucleotide sequences from this sample produce the same CDR3. The chain carries TRBV20-1 and TRBJ2-5; D is ambiguous. Trimming removed 6 bases from V and 2 bases from J, with 4 bases in between. Per germline, CDR1 DFQATT and CDR2 SNEGSKA (reference sequence). This CDR3 has 10 residues. The CDR3 reads CSAAQETQYF. The CDR3 coding sequence is TGCAGTGCGGCGCAAGAGACCCAGTACTTC.

The CDR3 is CASSPLRQPQETQYF. CDR3 bases: TGTGCCAGCTCACCTCTTAGACAGCCCCAAGAGACCCAGTACTTC. The genes are TRBV18 and TRBJ2-5; tentatively, D is TRBD1 (5 bases). CDR3 length: 15 amino acids. CDR1 and CDR2 from the germline V gene are KGHSH and LQKENI. The V end lost 3 bases, the J end lost 1 base, and 12 bases lay between the germline ends.

The chain carries TRBV7-9 and TRBJ2-7, with D possibly TRBD2 on 6 matching bases. The length of the CDR3 is 15 residues. From germline, CDR1 is SEHNR and CDR2 FQNEAQ (reference sequence). The V end was cut by 1 base, the J end by 3 bases, with 13 bases between. DNA of the CDR3: TGTGCCAGCAGCTTAGAAGGGACTCGGAACTACGAGCAGTACTTC. This codes for CASSLEGTRNYEQYF.

The chain has TRBV19 and TRBJ1-2, with TRBD1 matching 7 bases. Germline values: CDR1 LNHDA, CDR2 SQIVND (reference sequence). This CDR3 comprises 17 residues. Germline trimming cut 4 bases from V and 7 bases from J; bases unmatched to any gene: 18. The CDR3 nucleotides read TGTGCCAGTAGTAGCTCGACAGGGACTCCTATTTCCACTGGCTACACCTTC. As protein: CASSSSTGTPISTGYTF.